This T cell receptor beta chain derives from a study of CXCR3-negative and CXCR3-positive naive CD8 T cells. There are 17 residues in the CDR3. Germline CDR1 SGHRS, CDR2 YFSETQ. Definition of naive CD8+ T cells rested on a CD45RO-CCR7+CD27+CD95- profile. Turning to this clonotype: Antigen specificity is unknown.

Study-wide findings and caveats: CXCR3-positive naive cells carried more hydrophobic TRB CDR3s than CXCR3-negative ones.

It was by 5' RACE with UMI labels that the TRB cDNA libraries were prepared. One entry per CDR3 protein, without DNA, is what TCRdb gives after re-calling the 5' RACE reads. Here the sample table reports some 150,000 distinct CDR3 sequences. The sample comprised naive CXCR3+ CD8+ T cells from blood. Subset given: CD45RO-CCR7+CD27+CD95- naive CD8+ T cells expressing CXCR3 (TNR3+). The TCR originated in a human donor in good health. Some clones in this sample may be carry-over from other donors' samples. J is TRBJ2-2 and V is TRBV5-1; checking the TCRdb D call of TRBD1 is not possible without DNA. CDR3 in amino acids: CASNGDETGIFTGELFF.